The clone carrying this T cell receptor beta chain was picked up many times. Its antigen is unknown. The CDR3 consists of 15 residues. Trimming removed 4 bases from V and 5 bases from J, with 17 bases in between. Germline values: CDR1 SGHTA, CDR2 FQGNSA. The library protocol tagged individual cDNA molecules with unique molecular identifiers. TCRdb re-derived calls from the 5' RACE reads in MiXCR, one entry per CDR3 protein. The table records about 94,000 distinct CDR3 sequences, approximately 13% of them present only once. These data come from a study of early T cells in non-severe SARS-CoV-2 infection. The overall study: Bulk RNA taken from unsorted whole blood was sequenced, leaving chains unpaired.

Notes on the study in general: CD4 and private specificities were missed by VDJdb matching, which favored anti-spike CD8 responses.

Sequencing was performed on whole blood. The TCR was taken from an adult who was a healthcare worker with PCR-confirmed SARS-CoV-2 infection or an uninfected control (not recorded which). The chain employs TRBV7-2 and TRBJ2-5; D assignment may be TRBD1 or TRBD2 (5 bases each). The chain's CDR3 is CASSSRGDGAETQYF. The CDR3 coding sequence is TGTGCCAGCAGCTCCCGGGGAGACGGGGCGGAGACCCAGTACTTC. The variable domain in full, completed from reference TRBV7-2 and TRBJ2-5, reads GAGVSQSPSNKVTEKGKDVELRCDPISGHTALYWYRQSLGQGLEFLIYFQGNSAPDKSGLPSDRFSAERTGGSVSTLTIQRTQQEDSAVYLCASSSRGDGAETQYFGPGTRLLVL.